Listed here are 15 T cell receptor beta chains from one sample, sequenced in a study of control samples from healthy donors and cancer patients. Profiled with immunoSEQ multiplex PCR; TCRdb holds only in-frame clones, not every one. The table has 100,000 to 120,000 clones, roughly 88% seen once. Material: PBMCs. These receptors were collected from a woman in her sixties with lung cancer.

This chain uses TRBV19 with TRBJ1-2; possibly TRBD1 for D (6 bases). The germline CDR1 and CDR2 sequences are LNHDA and SQIVND (reference sequence). The CDR3 is 18 amino acids. Between the trimmed V and J ends, which lost 6 bases and 2 bases, there was a span of 25 bases. The CDR3: CASRTTGGTHTLNYGYTF. For the CDR3, the DNA is TGTGCCAGTAGAACGACAGGAGGGACTCATACCCTAAACTATGGCTACACCTTC.

The sample holds a few counts of this clone. The chain recombines TRBV4-3 with TRBJ1-1; 7 nucleotides align to TRBD1. V dropped 2 bases and J dropped 4; count of bases not matched to a gene: 10. The length of the CDR3 is 16 residues. Per germline, CDR1 LGHNA and CDR2 YSLEER. CDR3 bases: TGCGCCAGCAGCCAACCCCAACAGGGGCATGGCACTGAAGCTTTCTTT. This sequence encodes CASSQPQQGHGTEAFF.

This clone has a single count. The chain couples TRBV19 to TRBJ1-5; weak D call: TRBD1 (6 bases). The CDR3 has 17 amino acids. CDR1 and CDR2 from the germline V gene are LNHDA and SQIVND (reference sequence). Deletions cut 5 bases from V and 2 bases from J, with 19 bases between. The CDR3 protein is CASSSRQDSGGNQPQHF. The CDR3, as DNA: TGTGCCAGTAGTTCCCGACAGGACTCGGGGGGCAATCAGCCCCAGCATTTT.

V and J are TRBV10-3 and TRBJ1-1; the match to TRBD1 covers 8 bases. Germline loops: CDR1 ENHRY, CDR2 SYGVKD. V shed 10 bases and J 1 base; nucleotides not matched to a gene: 5. The CDR3 extends over 13 amino acids. CDR3 amino acids: CASSGQENTEAFF. In DNA form, the CDR3 reads TGTGCCAGTTCGGGACAGGAGAACACTGAAGCTTTCTTT.

The chain joins TRBV7-9 to TRBJ1-1; D is possibly TRBD1 (5 bases). The CDR3 is made up of 14 amino acids. Germline lookup yields CDR1 SEHNR and CDR2 FQNEAQ (reference sequence). Trimming took off 10 bases at V and 6 bases at J, with 21 bases between the two ends. CDR3: CATATGHERSEAFF. CDR3 DNA sequence: TGTGCCACTGCAACAGGTCACGAACGCTCTGAAGCTTTCTTT.

This clone turned up a few times. The chain recombines TRBV18 with TRBJ1-5, with no clear D. The V and J ends lost 2 bases and 0 bases respectively, with 11 bases between them. The CDR3 extends over 16 amino acids. Germline lookup yields CDR1 KGHSH and CDR2 LQKENI. The CDR3 DNA reads as TGTGCCAGCTCACCATCCAGCCCCAATAGCAATCAGCCCCAGCATTTT. Its protein is CASSPSSPNSNQPQHF.

The chain carries TRBV19 and TRBJ2-3; possibly TRBD1 or TRBD2 for D (5 bases each). Trimming removed 1 base at V and 8 bases at J, with 13 bases between. Germline V gene sequence: CDR1 LNHDA, CDR2 SQIVND (reference sequence). The CDR3 runs 14 residues. The CDR3 loop reads CASSIGGPRGTQYF. The CDR3 bases are TGTGCCAGTAGTATAGGGGGACCCCGGGGTACGCAGTATTTT. The full variable domain, its missing parts supplied by reference TRBV19 and TRBJ2-3, is DGGITQSPKYLFRKEGQNVTLSCEQNLNHDAMYWYRQDPGQGLRLIYYSQIVNDFQKGDIAEGYSVSREKKESFPLTVTSAQKNPTAFYLCASSIGGPRGTQYFGPGTRLTVL.

This chain links TRBV9 with TRBJ1-2, with D unclear. Germline CDR1 is SGDLS and CDR2 is YYNGEE. The V end lost 4 bases, the J end lost 0 bases, and 10 bases lay between the germline ends. This CDR3 has 14 amino acids. The CDR3 reads CASSRESSNYGYTF. Written as DNA, the CDR3 is TGTGCCAGCAGCCGAGAGTCATCTAACTATGGCTACACCTTC.

The chain couples TRBV6-4 to TRBJ1-4; no clear D. The V and J ends lost 9 bases and 7 bases respectively, with 15 bases between them. The CDR3 has 13 amino acids. Germline-derived CDR1 and CDR2 are MRHNA and SNTAGT. The CDR3 DNA follows: TGTGCCAGTCCGGTTGGCGGTTTTGAAAAACTGTTTTTT. This gives the protein CASPVGGFEKLFF.

This chain links TRBV25-1 with TRBJ1-3; D gene ambiguous. This CDR3 is built from 15 residues. Germline V gene data show CDR1 as MGHDK and CDR2 as SYGVNS. The V and J ends lost 4 bases and 0 bases respectively, with 10 bases between them. CDR3 amino acids: CASSGPLSSGNTIYF. The CDR3 DNA sequence: TGTGCCAGCAGTGGACCTCTGAGCTCTGGAAACACCATATATTTT.

The CDR3 reads CASSLEVPQETQYF. CDR3 sequence (DNA): TGCGCCAGCAGCCTGGAAGTCCCCCAAGAGACCCAGTACTTC. The chain couples TRBV5-1 to TRBJ2-5; D not certain. Germline V CDR1 and CDR2: SGHRS, YFSETQ. This CDR3 region has 14 residues. The V end lost 4 bases, the J end lost 1 base, and 11 bases lay between the germline ends.

The chain has TRBV29-1 and TRBJ2-1; 9 positions agree with TRBD2. This CDR3 has 14 amino acids. V trimming: 6 bases; J trimming: 5 bases; junction bases outside the gene matches: 8. CDR1 SQVTM and CDR2 ANQGSEA come from the germline V gene. The CDR3, as DNA: TGCAGCGTCACCCCAGCGGGGGGCAACAATGAGCAGTTCTTC. Amino acids: CSVTPAGGNNEQFF.

This chain links TRBV18 with TRBJ2-1; D gene uncertain. The germline V gene encodes CDR1 KGHSH and CDR2 LQKENI. V gave up 3 bases and J gave up 12 bases, with 15 bases separating them. CDR3 length equals 13 residues. As DNA, the CDR3 is TGTGCCAGCTCACCGCCCTCAGCGATTGGGCAGTTCTTC. Its protein is CASSPPSAIGQFF.

This clone was counted once. The V and J genes are TRBV2 and TRBJ2-1; either TRBD1 or TRBD2 may fit D (6 bases each). Between the trimmed V and J ends, which lost 2 bases and 4 bases, there was a span of 15 bases. The CDR3 is made up of 16 amino acids. The germline CDR1 and CDR2 sequences are SNHLY and FYNNEI. CDR3 coding DNA: TGTGCCAGCAGTGAAAGGGGGGACGGAGCTTACAATGAGCAGTTCTTC. It yields the protein CASSERGDGAYNEQFF. Together with reference TRBV2 and TRBJ2-1, the CDR3 gives the full variable domain: EPEVTQTPSHQVTQMGQEVILRCVPISNHLYFYWYRQILGQKVEFLVSFYNNEISEKSEIFDDQFSVERPDGSNFTLKIRSTKLEDSAMYFCASSERGDGAYNEQFFGPGTRLTVL.

CDR3 in amino acids: CASSFGGGYEQYF. In nucleotides, the CDR3 is TGCGCCAGCAGCTTTGGGGGCGGATACGAGCAGTACTTC. The rearrangement links TRBV5-1 to TRBJ2-7; D perhaps matches TRBD1 (6 bases). Germline-derived CDR1 and CDR2 are SGHRS and YFSETQ. Deletions cut 2 bases from V and 4 bases from J, with 10 bases between. This CDR3 comprises 13 residues.